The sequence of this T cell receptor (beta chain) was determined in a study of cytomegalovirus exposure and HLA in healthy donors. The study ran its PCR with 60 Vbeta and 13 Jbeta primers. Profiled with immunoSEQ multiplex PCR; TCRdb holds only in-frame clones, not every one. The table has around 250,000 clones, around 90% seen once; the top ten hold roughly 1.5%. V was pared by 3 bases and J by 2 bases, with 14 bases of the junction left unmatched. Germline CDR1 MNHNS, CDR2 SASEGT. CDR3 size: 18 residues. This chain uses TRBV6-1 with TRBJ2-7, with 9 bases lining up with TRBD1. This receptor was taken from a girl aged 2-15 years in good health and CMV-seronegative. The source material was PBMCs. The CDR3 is CASSDPDRGDLLTYEQYF. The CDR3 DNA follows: TGTGCCAGCAGTGACCCAGACAGGGGGGACCTTTTGACCTACGAGCAGTACTTC.